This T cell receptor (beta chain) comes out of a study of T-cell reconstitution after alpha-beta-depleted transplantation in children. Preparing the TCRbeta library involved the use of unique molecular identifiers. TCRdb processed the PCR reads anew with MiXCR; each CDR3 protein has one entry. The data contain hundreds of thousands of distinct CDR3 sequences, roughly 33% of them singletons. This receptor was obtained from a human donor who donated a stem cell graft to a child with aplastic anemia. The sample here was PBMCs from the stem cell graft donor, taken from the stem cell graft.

The CDR3 bases are TGTGCCATCAGTGAGTCGCAGCTTGAAGCTTTCTTT. Translating gives CAISESQLEAFF. The J gene is TRBJ1-1, the V gene TRBV10-3, with no clear D. Deletions cut 0 bases from V and 7 bases from J, with 6 bases between. The CDR3 sequence is 12 residues long. Germline CDR1 is ENHRY and CDR2 is SYGVKD.